These 11 T cell receptor beta chains came from one sample sequenced in a study of blood T cells in healthy people across ages (dated by TCRdb to about 2015). Libraries came from 5' RACE. The instrument was an Illumina HiSeq 2500. A second PCR of about 7 to 12 cycles was performed with a sample-barcoded 5' primer and a J-beta primer mix. TCRdb itself trimmed the public reads at Q25 with fastp, ran MiXCR and retained productive beta chains. Each entry is one CDR3 protein sequence, shown with its most common DNA and genes. The sample records around 520,000 distinct CDR3 sequences, roughly a quarter of which are singletons. Over 3.5% of the sample goes to the ten largest clones. The sample was also reused in another study, on T cells of mothers and their children.

Sequencing used blood. These receptors originate from a boy younger than 10 in good health.

This rearrangement joins TRBV14 to TRBJ2-7; no clear D gene. This CDR3 spans 14 amino acids. V lost 0 bases to trimming and J lost 2 bases, with 8 bases between them. Germline V gives CDR1 SGHDN, CDR2 FVKESK. The CDR3 sequence is CASSQERRAYEQYF. The CDR3 nucleotides read TGTGCCAGCAGCCAAGAAAGGAGAGCCTACGAGCAGTACTTC.

The rearrangement joins TRBV7-8 to TRBJ2-5; D gene unclear. V shed 5 bases and J shed 3 bases, with 10 bases lying between them. The CDR3 has 13 amino acids. CDR1 and CDR2 from the germline V gene are SGHVS and FQNEAQ. For the CDR3, the DNA is TGTGCCAGCAGCCCGTTAACGGAAGAGACCCAGTACTTC. It translates to CASSPLTEETQYF.

The chain has TRBV11-2 and TRBJ1-1; D perhaps matches TRBD1 (5 bases). V lost 3 bases, J lost 4 bases, and 12 bases lay in between. Germline CDR1 reads SGHAT; CDR2 reads FQNNGV. The CDR3 is 14 residues long. Here the CDR3 reads CASSFRQGLTEAFF. The CDR3 DNA sequence: TGTGCCAGCAGCTTCCGGCAGGGTCTCACTGAAGCTTTCTTT.

This clonotype appeared a few times. This sequence joins TRBV15 and TRBJ1-2, with D possibly being TRBD1 (6 bases). CDR1 and CDR2 from the germline V gene are LNHNV and YYDKDF (reference sequence). This CDR3 has 15 amino acids. V lost 4 bases and J lost 8, with 20 bases in between. The CDR3 DNA sequence: TGTGCCACCAGCATCGACCCGCGGGGGCGCGGGGGCTACACCTTC. Protein sequence: CATSIDPRGRGGYTF.

The chain couples TRBV3-1 to TRBJ2-7; D is possibly TRBD1 (6 bases). This CDR3 is built from 15 residues. Germline CDR1 and CDR2: LGHDT and YNNKEL (reference sequence). The ends were cut back, 0 bases at V and 3 bases at J, with 12 bases in the middle. CDR3 nucleotide sequence: TGTGCCAGCAGCCAAGACCCGACAGGAATCTACGAGCAGTACTTC. Its protein is CASSQDPTGIYEQYF.

The chain combines TRBV19 with TRBJ1-2; unclear D gene. Germline V gene lookup returns CDR1 LNHDA and CDR2 SQIVND (reference sequence). The CDR3 is 17 amino acids. V shed 4 bases and J shed 4 bases, with 22 bases lying between them. The CDR3: CASSNPNPWVPRYGYTF. The CDR3 DNA sequence: TGTGCCAGTAGTAATCCTAATCCGTGGGTGCCCCGCTATGGCTACACCTTC.

Comment on this clonotype: At one boundary the junction diverges from the germline segment, which might be a read error. The rearrangement joins TRBV4-3 to TRBJ2-3, with 13 bases lining up with TRBD2. CDR3 length: 15 amino acids. Germline V gene sequence: CDR1 LGHNA, CDR2 YSLEER. CDR3 sequence reads: CASSRTSGSTDTRYF. Written as DNA, the CDR3 is TGCGCCAGCAGCCGGACTAGCGGGAGCACAGATACGCGGTATTTT.

This chain uses TRBV4-3 with TRBJ2-3, with D perhaps matching TRBD1 or TRBD2 (5 bases each). The V end lost 4 bases, the J end lost 0 bases, and 11 bases lay between the germline ends. Germline values: CDR1 LGHNA, CDR2 YSLEER. The CDR3 runs 15 residues. CDR3 nucleotide sequence: TGCGCCAGCAGCCCCGGGACCCGGAGCACAGATACGCAGTATTTT. Translating it yields CASSPGTRSTDTQYF.

DNA for the CDR3: TGCGCCAGCAGTCAATCTACGTCCTACGAGCAGTACTTC. Translation gives CASSQSTSYEQYF. The rearrangement uses TRBV23-1 and TRBJ2-7; D call uncertain. TRBV23-1 is marked as an open reading frame, function uncertain. CDR3 length: 13 amino acids. V was shortened by 0 bases and J by 1 base, with 4 bases between the two germline ends.

J is TRBJ2-5 and V is TRBV5-1; tentative D call: TRBD1 (6 bases). This CDR3 is 15 amino acids long. Trimming removed 4 bases from V and 2 bases from J, with 15 bases in between. Germline V CDR1 and CDR2: SGHRS, YFSETQ. The CDR3 nucleotides are TGCGCCAGCAGCCCCCTAAGTGGACAGCAAGAGACCCAGTACTTC. It encodes CASSPLSGQQETQYF.

The gene calls are TRBV28 and TRBJ1-1; no definite D call. The V gene lost 3 bases and the J gene lost 6 bases, with 11 bases spanning the gap. CDR3 length: 13 residues. Germline CDR1 MDHEN, CDR2 SYDVKM. The CDR3 DNA reads as TGTGCCAGCAGTTTGCCGCCGATCGCTGAAGCTTTCTTT. This codes for CASSLPPIAEAFF.